These 26 T cell receptor beta chains were sequenced from one sample in a study of blood T cell repertoires in COVID-19. Sequencing was performed with immunoSEQ multiplex PCR; in TCRdb, only in-frame clones are kept and a portion is missing. The data hold fewer than 200,000 clones, with 74% observed a single time. Sequencing was carried out using peripheral blood. The source is a woman at least 80 years old with acute or convalescent COVID-19.

The chain has TRBV7-3 and TRBJ2-1; a possible D gene is TRBD2 (5 bases). The CDR3 is 14 amino acids. CDR1 is SGHTA, CDR2 FQGTGA, per germline. Trimming stripped 3 bases from V and 5 bases from J, with 11 bases between. The CDR3 sequence is CASSLSGANNEQFF. The CDR3 DNA follows: TGTGCCAGCAGCTTGAGCGGAGCAAACAATGAGCAGTTCTTC.

The chain joins TRBV5-4 to TRBJ1-2; 7 positions agree with TRBD1. The germline V gene has CDR1 SGHNT and CDR2 YYREEE (reference sequence). The CDR3 loop spans 15 amino acids. V was pared by 4 bases and J by 2 bases, with 8 bases of the junction left unmatched. CDR3 region: CASSHRTQGNYGYTF. CDR3 in DNA: TGTGCCAGCAGCCATCGTACACAGGGGAACTATGGCTACACCTTC.

This clone appeared once. This chain uses TRBV10-3 with TRBJ1-5, with D unresolved. CDR3 length equals 13 residues. Germline loops: CDR1 ENHRY, CDR2 SYGVKD. V was shortened by 6 bases and J by 5 bases, with 11 bases between the two germline ends. CDR3 region: CAIREMGDQPQHF. CDR3 nucleotides: TGTGCCATCAGGGAGATGGGCGATCAGCCCCAGCATTTT.

The chain employs TRBV27 and TRBJ2-1; 12 positions match TRBD2. This CDR3 contains 15 residues. The germline CDR1 and CDR2 sequences are MNHEY and SMNVEV (reference sequence). Trimming took 3 bases from V and 8 from J; bases not matched to a gene: 5. The CDR3 loop reads CASSFKGLAGYEQFF. CDR3 DNA sequence: TGTGCCAGCAGTTTTAAAGGACTAGCGGGATATGAGCAGTTCTTC.

This rearrangement joins TRBV30 to TRBJ1-1; D is possibly TRBD1 (6 bases). V was cut by 1 base and J by 5 bases, with 17 bases left in between. The germline CDR1 and CDR2 sequences are GTSNPN and SVGIG (reference sequence). There are 15 residues in the CDR3. The CDR3 nucleotides are TGTGCCTGGAGTGCAGGCGGGGGCCCACGGACTGAAGCTTTCTTT. Amino acid sequence: CAWSAGGGPRTEAFF.

The CDR3 protein is CASSGGAGEANEQFF. The CDR3 DNA reads TGTGCCAGCAGTGGAGGGGCGGGAGAAGCCAATGAGCAGTTCTTC. The chain combines TRBV6-4 with TRBJ2-1; 7 bases align to TRBD2. This CDR3 has 15 residues. Germline V lookup: CDR1 MRHNA, CDR2 SNTAGT. Trimming cost V 4 bases and J 6 bases; bases outside gene matches: 9.

The chain uses TRBV30 and TRBJ2-3, with 7 positions matching TRBD1. This CDR3 comprises 12 residues. Germline V CDR1 and CDR2: GTSNPN, SVGIG (reference sequence). J gave up 8 bases and V 2 bases, and 4 bases lay outside the gene matches. The DNA for the CDR3 is TGTGCCTGGAGTTCTTCAGGGGGTACGCAGTATTTT. The encoded protein is CAWSSSGGTQYF.

This clone occurred a few times. The chain has TRBV27 and TRBJ2-6, with 9 positions matching TRBD2. V shed 6 bases and J 4 bases; nucleotides not matched to a gene: 4. The germline CDR1 and CDR2 sequences are MNHEY and SMNVEV (reference sequence). The CDR3 has 15 amino acids. CDR3 amino acids: CASRVAGEGANVLTF. CDR3 sequence (DNA): TGTGCCAGCAGAGTAGCGGGAGAAGGGGCCAACGTCCTGACTTTC.

The chain joins TRBV19 to TRBJ1-3; a possible D gene is TRBD1 (6 bases). Germline assignment: CDR1 LNHDA and CDR2 SQIVND (reference sequence). The V end was cut by 5 bases, the J end by 4 bases, with 18 bases between. The CDR3 has 16 amino acids. For the CDR3, the DNA is TGTGCCAGTAGTCCCACATTTGTGGGGACAGGAAACACCATATATTTT. Its protein product is CASSPTFVGTGNTIYF.

The chain carries TRBV7-2 and TRBJ2-1; D may be TRBD2 (6 bases). Germline V gives CDR1 SGHTA, CDR2 FQGNSA. CDR3 length equals 15 residues. V gave up 4 bases and J gave up 10 bases, with 20 bases separating them. CDR3 loop: CASSSYAGRLGEQFF. The CDR3 DNA reads TGTGCCAGCAGCTCCTACGCGGGACGGCTAGGGGAGCAGTTCTTC.

The chain links TRBV10-1 to TRBJ2-3; D is undetermined. The CDR3 runs to 13 residues. V gave up 4 bases and J gave up 0 bases, with 5 bases separating them. The germline CDR1 and CDR2 sequences are WNHNN and SYGVQD (reference sequence). This chain's CDR3 is CASSAESTDTQYF. CDR3 in DNA: TGCGCCAGCAGTGCCGAGAGCACAGATACGCAGTATTTT.

This clone showed up just once. The chain uses TRBV30 and TRBJ2-6; TRBD2 might be the D (5 bases). Trimming removed 3 bases from V and 4 bases from J, with 13 bases in between. Germline V gene data show CDR1 as GTSNPN and CDR2 as SVGIG (reference sequence). This CDR3 comprises 15 residues. The CDR3 DNA reads as TGTGCCTGGAGGGTGGGAGAGGCAGGGGCCAACGTCCTGACTTTC. It yields the protein CAWRVGEAGANVLTF.

CDR3 in amino acids: CAISERRGRDQPQHF. CDR3 in DNA: TGTGCCATCAGTGAGCGTAGGGGGCGCGATCAGCCCCAGCATTTT. The chain recombines TRBV10-3 with TRBJ1-5; TRBD1 matches at 7 bases. Per germline, CDR1 ENHRY and CDR2 SYGVKD. Trimming at V came to 2 bases and at J to 5 bases, leaving 6 bases not matched to a gene. The CDR3 is 15 residues long.

At least ten counts were recorded for this clone. V gene TRBV25-1 combines with J gene TRBJ2-1, with D possibly TRBD1 on 5 matching bases. V was clipped by 6 bases and J by 4 bases, with 10 bases between them. CDR1 is MGHDK and CDR2 is SYGVNS in the germline V gene. The CDR3 is 13 residues long. Here the CDR3 DNA reads TGTGCCAGCAGCTCAGGGAAGTACAATGAGCAGTTCTTC. This codes for CASSSGKYNEQFF.

The CDR3 region has the DNA TGCGCCAGCACGTGGGGACAGGGGGAAACCGGGGAGCTGTTTTTT. Translating it yields CASTWGQGETGELFF. The J gene is TRBJ2-2, the V gene TRBV4-1, with 11 positions matching TRBD1. Germline CDR1 MGHRA, CDR2 YSYEKL. The junction had 6 bases not matched to a gene; V was cut back by 7 bases and J by 5 bases. This CDR3 comprises 15 residues.

This rearrangement joins TRBV10-1 to TRBJ2-7; 15 nucleotides agree with TRBD2. The CDR3 spans 17 residues. V gave up 4 bases and J gave up 0 bases; unmatched junction bases: 4. Germline CDR1 is WNHNN and CDR2 is SYGVQD (reference sequence). This CDR3 reads CASSGGLAGGISYEQYF. DNA of the CDR3: TGCGCCAGCAGTGGAGGACTAGCGGGAGGGATCTCCTACGAGCAGTACTTC.

The chain joins TRBV5-1 to TRBJ1-4, with D unclear. Trimming took off 4 bases at V and 5 bases at J, with 12 bases between the two ends. The length of the CDR3 is 14 residues. The germline V gene encodes CDR1 SGHRS and CDR2 YFSETQ. The CDR3 region has the DNA TGCGCCAGCAGCCCGGGAGTAGGGAATGAAAAACTGTTTTTT. Translation: CASSPGVGNEKLFF. The full variable domain, in which reference TRBV5-1 and TRBJ1-4 provide the parts outside the CDR3, is KAGVTQTPRYLIKTRGQQVTLSCSPISGHRSVSWYQQTPGQGLQFLFEYFSETQRNKGNFPGRFSGRQFSNSRSEMNVSTLELGDSALYLCASSPGVGNEKLFFGSGTQLSVL.

Note on this clone: Other DNA sequences in this sample translate to the same CDR3. The V and J genes are TRBV11-2 and TRBJ2-1; 7 nucleotides line up with TRBD2. The CDR3 sequence is 15 residues long. Germline CDR1 is SGHAT and CDR2 is FQNNGV. V gave up 1 base and J gave up 0 bases; unmatched junction bases: 0. The CDR3 region has the DNA TGTGCCAGCAGCTTAGGCGGGAGCTCCTACAATGAGCAGTTCTTC. It codes for CASSLGGSSYNEQFF.

The chain links TRBV7-2 to TRBJ2-3; 8 bases match TRBD2. Germline-derived CDR1 and CDR2 are SGHTA and FQGNSA. The CDR3 has 16 amino acids. The trim removed 0 bases at V and 4 bases at J, leaving 6 bases unmatched. DNA for the CDR3: TGTGCCAGCAGCTTAGCGCCGGTAGCGGGGTCAGATACGCAGTATTTT. Translating it yields CASSLAPVAGSDTQYF.

This clone was observed a few times. The chain carries TRBV19 and TRBJ1-1; 9 positions match TRBD1. V dropped 5 bases and J dropped 5; count of bases not matched to a gene: 6. Germline-derived CDR1 and CDR2 are LNHDA and SQIVND (reference sequence). The CDR3 is 14 amino acids. The CDR3 bases are TGTGCCAGTAGTTCCGACAGGGGGTGGACTGAAGCTTTCTTT. Amino acids: CASSSDRGWTEAFF.

This clone has a handful of counts. The V and J genes are TRBV9 and TRBJ1-3, with TRBD1 as a possible D gene (6 bases). V was clipped by 2 bases and J by 0 bases, with 15 bases between them. The germline V gene has CDR1 SGDLS and CDR2 YYNGEE. CDR3 length: 17 amino acids. The CDR3, as DNA: TGTGCCAGCAGCGTGGGGGCCGCGGCCGTCTCTGGAAACACCATATATTTT. Residues: CASSVGAAAVSGNTIYF.

The chain joins TRBV27 to TRBJ1-6; tentatively, D is TRBD1 (5 bases). V was clipped by 2 bases and J by 10 bases, with 12 bases between them. CDR3 length: 14 residues. Germline assignment: CDR1 MNHEY and CDR2 SMNVEV (reference sequence). The chain's CDR3 is CASSLGGGRSPLHF. The CDR3 DNA follows: TGTGCCAGCAGTTTAGGGGGGGGTCGGTCACCCCTCCACTTT.

The gene calls are TRBV30 and TRBJ2-7; unclear D gene. Trimming shortened V by 0 bases and J by 3 bases, and 6 bases separated the two germline ends. The CDR3 extends over 12 amino acids. The germline CDR1 and CDR2 sequences are GTSNPN and SVGIG (reference sequence). CDR3 DNA sequence: TGTGCCTGGAGTGTCCTATACTACGAGCAGTACTTC. It encodes CAWSVLYYEQYF.

The J gene is TRBJ1-5, the V gene TRBV6-2 or TRBV6-3; 8 bases agree with TRBD1. V shed 0 bases, J shed 2 bases, and the junction held 3 bases outside the gene matches. The CDR3 has 16 residues. Per germline, CDR1 MNHEY and CDR2 SVGEGT. CDR3 nucleotides: TGTGCCAGCAGTTACTCGACAGGGGTTGGCAATCAGCCCCAGCATTTT. Encoded protein: CASSYSTGVGNQPQHF.

CDR3 residues: CASSVTAEPTDTQYF. Written as DNA, the CDR3 is TGTGCCAGCAGCGTAACAGCAGAACCCACAGATACGCAGTATTTT. The J gene is TRBJ2-3, the V gene TRBV9; no firm D call. CDR1 is SGDLS and CDR2 is YYNGEE in the germline V gene. The CDR3 consists of 15 residues. The V end lost 1 base, the J end lost 2 bases, and 11 bases lay between the germline ends. Variable domain in full (rest from reference TRBV9 and TRBJ2-3): DSGVTQTPKHLITATGQRVTLRCSPRSGDLSVYWYQQSLDQGLQFLIQYYNGEERAKGNILERFSAQQFPDLHSELNLSSLELGDSALYFCASSVTAEPTDTQYFGPGTRLTVL.

The CDR3 is CASSERTSNTGELFF. For the CDR3, the DNA is TGCGCCAGCAGTGAGCGGACTTCGAACACCGGGGAGCTGTTTTTT. The gene calls are TRBV10-1 and TRBJ2-2; a possible D gene is TRBD2 (5 bases). Trimming took 2 bases from V and 0 from J, leaving 7 bases between them. Germline V gives CDR1 WNHNN, CDR2 SYGVQD (reference sequence). The CDR3 covers 15 residues.